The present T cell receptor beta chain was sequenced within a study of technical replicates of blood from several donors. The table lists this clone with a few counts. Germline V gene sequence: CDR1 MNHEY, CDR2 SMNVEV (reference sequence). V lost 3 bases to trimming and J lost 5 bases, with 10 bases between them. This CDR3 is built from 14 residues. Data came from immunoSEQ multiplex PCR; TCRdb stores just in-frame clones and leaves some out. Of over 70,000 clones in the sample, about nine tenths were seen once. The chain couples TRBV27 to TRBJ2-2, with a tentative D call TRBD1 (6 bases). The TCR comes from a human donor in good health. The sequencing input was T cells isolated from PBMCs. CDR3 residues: CASSFGTGTGELFF. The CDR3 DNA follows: TGTGCCAGCAGTTTTGGTACAGGGACCGGGGAGCTGTTTTTT.